The rows below give T cell receptor beta chains drawn from one sample of a study of blood T cell repertoires in COVID-19. The data were produced by immunoSEQ multiplex PCR, yet TCRdb's version contains in-frame clones alone and is incomplete. The top ten clones hold almost 4% of a sample with about 250,000 clones, nearly 90% of them seen once. What was sequenced was PBMCs or T cells enriched from blood (not recorded which). The origin of the receptors is a woman aged 30 to 39 with acute COVID-19. CDR3s leave out the opening cysteine and the closing phenylalanine or tryptophan.

>TRBJ2-1|TRBV2
ASSDPRLAYNEQF
>TRBJ1-3|TRBV20-1
SASSDRGNTIY
>TRBJ2-4|TRBV3-1/TRBV3-2
ASSQSSLAKNIQY
>TRBJ2-3|TRBV19
ASSRQGDTQY
>TRBJ2-1|TRBV11-3
ASSLVSDGDNEQF
>TRBJ2-1|TRBV28
ASSLPSGGAHEQF
>TRBJ2-1|TRBV2
ASTRGGVVYNEQF
>TRBJ2-1|TRBV5-3
ASIEAGGYNEQF
>TRBJ1-2|TRBV19
ATRLSGQGALGYT
>TRBJ1-2|TRBV11-2
ASSYTHGGSGYGYT
>TRBJ1-4|TRBV6-5
ASSPTRGTNEKLF
>TRBJ2-1|TRBV10-1
ASNRDRGHNEQF
>TRBJ1-1|TRBV6-5
ASSYVGRSRTEAF
>TRBJ1-6|TRBV2
ATGGILNSPLH
>TRBJ2-1|TRBV7-2
ASSLDRTGGYEQF
>TRBJ1-2|TRBV28
ASILAGQGGYT
>TRBJ2-1|TRBV29-1
SAVGTGGEQF
>TRBJ1-6|TRBV7-6
ASPPRQGIGSPLH
>TRBJ2-5|TRBV5-5
ASSSYRNQETQY
>TRBJ2-5|TRBV5-1
ASSFFPSGGETQY
>TRBJ2-7|TRBV6-8
ASSYSSTREGRDEQY
>TRBJ1-2|TRBV5-4
ASSPGQGAFGYT
>TRBJ2-5|TRBV3-1/TRBV3-2
ASSQVRAGEETQY
>TRBJ2-2|TRBV27
ASRFQGAGELF
>TRBJ2-5|TRBV19
ASSMGGGASETQY
>TRBJ1-2|TRBV30
AWSPRTIATYGYT
>TRBJ2-7|TRBV3-1/TRBV3-2
ASSQGGAGGLYEQY
>TRBJ1-5|TRBV5-6
ASSSVVGGPNQPQH
>TRBJ1-4|TRBV2
ASLRALGGEKLF
>TRBJ1-5|TRBV6-5
ATRVQGDSNQPQH
>TRBJ2-2|TRBV25-1
ASSPSGGAWTGELF